Listed here are 6 T cell receptor beta chains from one sample, sequenced in a study of blood T cell repertoires in COVID-19. Only in-frame clones appear in the TCRdb table, and some are missing; sequencing was by immunoSEQ multiplex PCR. The sample lists over 200,000 clones; more than 90% were seen once. Source material: peripheral blood. Receptors originate from a person in their late teens or twenties with COVID-19, enrolled during active disease.

The chain couples TRBV28 to TRBJ2-7; D uncertain. The CDR3 runs to 14 residues. Germline CDR1 is MDHEN and CDR2 is SYDVKM. V shed 3 bases and J shed 3 bases, with 12 bases lying between them. The CDR3 protein is CASSFPGGIYEQYF. Written as DNA, the CDR3 is TGTGCCAGCAGTTTCCCGGGTGGCATCTACGAGCAGTACTTC.

The chain combines TRBV5-4 with TRBJ2-3, with D possibly being TRBD2 (5 bases). Deletions cut 4 bases from V and 0 bases from J, with 15 bases between. CDR1 is SGHNT and CDR2 is YYREEE in the germline V gene (reference sequence). CDR3 length equals 16 residues. The CDR3 reads CASSPDPGSSTDTQYF. The CDR3 DNA reads TGTGCCAGCAGCCCCGACCCGGGGTCCAGCACAGATACGCAGTATTTT.

This chain joins TRBV6-2 or TRBV6-3 and TRBJ1-1; no reliable D call. This CDR3 has 13 residues. Trimming pared 0 bases from V and 3 bases from J, leaving 5 bases between. Looked up from germline, CDR1 is MNHEY and CDR2 is SVGEGT. Written as DNA, the CDR3 is TGTGCCAGCAGTTACTCCCCCGACACTGAAGCTTTCTTT. As protein: CASSYSPDTEAFF.

This rearrangement joins TRBV4-2 to TRBJ2-3; 10 bases match TRBD2. CDR1 is LGHNA, CDR2 YNFKEQ, per germline. V shed 0 bases, J shed 3 bases, and the junction held 15 bases outside the gene matches. This CDR3 has 20 amino acids. The CDR3 nucleotides read TGTGCCAGCAGCCAAGAAGTTACTAGCGGGAACCTCCGGGGGACAGATACGCAGTATTTT. Translating gives CASSQEVTSGNLRGTDTQYF.

The CDR3 DNA sequence: TGTGCCAGCAGAGACAGGGGGCACGAGCAGTACTTC. Its protein product is CASRDRGHEQYF. This chain links TRBV27 with TRBJ2-7; 10 positions match TRBD1. This CDR3 has 12 residues. After removal of 6 bases from V and 5 bases from J, the junction contained 1 base not matched to a gene. Germline CDR1 reads MNHEY; CDR2 reads SMNVEV (reference sequence).

The sample holds one count of this clone. The chain recombines TRBV29-1 with TRBJ1-4; 7 bases agree with TRBD1. The germline CDR1 and CDR2 sequences are SQVTM and ANQGSEA. V lost 7 bases, J lost 8 bases, and 7 bases stayed unmatched. The CDR3 extends over 12 amino acids. The chain's CDR3 is CSAKTGIEKLFF. The CDR3 region has the DNA TGCAGCGCCAAGACAGGGATCGAAAAACTGTTTTTT.